The present T cell receptor (beta chain) was sequenced within a study of T cells after yellow fever vaccination. Study details: Preparation of fractions with low cell numbers was performed using SMART-Seq v4 Ultra Low Input.

Germline V gives CDR1 LNHDA, CDR2 SQIVND (reference sequence). Trimming cost V 1 base and J 0 bases, with 16 bases left between them. The CDR3 runs to 18 residues. Overall study results and limits: Weaker overall, the secondary response nonetheless peaked faster (day 5 versus 15).

UMIs were added to TCR cDNA along with a universal primer site when it was made by 5'RACE template switching. Using its own MiXCR run on the 5' RACE reads, TCRdb lists one record per CDR3 protein. This sample has around 320,000 distinct CDR3 sequences; around 11% occur once, and the top ten carry under 4%. This clonotype was seen only a few times. What it binds is not known. This chain connects TRBV19 to TRBJ1-5, with TRBD1 as a possible D gene (6 bases). The receptor was derived from a man aged 18 to 30 who received the YFV17D yellow fever vaccine. The source was CD4+ T cells sorted from PBMCs, collected 45 days after the yellow fever booster vaccination. CDR3 coding DNA: TGTGCCAGTAGTATAGGTGGGACACCCGCCTATAGCAATCAGCCCCAGCATTTT. As protein: CASSIGGTPAYSNQPQHF.